Included here is one T cell receptor beta chain sequence, with context. Its antigen remains unknown. TCRdb re-derived calls from the reads in MiXCR, one entry per CDR3 protein. The sample yields about 920,000 distinct CDR3 sequences, roughly 30% seen once. The germline V gene encodes CDR1 MNHEY and CDR2 SVGEGT. The CDR3 loop spans 14 amino acids. V lost 2 bases, J lost 5 bases, and 10 bases lay in between. The sample originates from a study of T cell repertoires in cytomegalovirus infection. The overall study: The study used recently identified HLA-C-restricted and well-studied HLA-B-restricted CMV epitopes.

V usage is TRBV6-2 or TRBV6-3 and J usage is TRBJ2-1, with a tentative D call TRBD1 (5 bases). Source: cultured CD8+ T cells from PBMCs, taken from culture after CMV antigen stimulation. The TCR sequence derives from a human donor in good health (CMV status not recorded). Some clones in this sample may be carry-over from other donors' samples. The CDR3 spells CASSYVDTNNEQFF. CDR3 sequence (DNA): TGTGCCAGCAGTTACGTGGACACCAACAATGAGCAGTTCTTC.